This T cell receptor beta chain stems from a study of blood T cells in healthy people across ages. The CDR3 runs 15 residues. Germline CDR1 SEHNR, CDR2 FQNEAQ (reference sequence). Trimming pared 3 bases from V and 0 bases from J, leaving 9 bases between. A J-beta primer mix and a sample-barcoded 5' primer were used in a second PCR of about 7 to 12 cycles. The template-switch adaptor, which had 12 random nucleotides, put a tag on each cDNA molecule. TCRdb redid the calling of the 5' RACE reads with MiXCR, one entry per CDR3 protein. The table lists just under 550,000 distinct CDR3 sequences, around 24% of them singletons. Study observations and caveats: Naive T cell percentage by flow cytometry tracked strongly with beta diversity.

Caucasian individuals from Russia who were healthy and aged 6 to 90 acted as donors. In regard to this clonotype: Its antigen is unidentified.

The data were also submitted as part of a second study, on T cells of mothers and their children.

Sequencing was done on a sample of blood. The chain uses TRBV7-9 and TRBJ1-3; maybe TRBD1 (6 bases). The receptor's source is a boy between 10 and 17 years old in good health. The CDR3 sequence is CASSLVGHSGNTIYF. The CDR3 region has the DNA TGTGCCAGCAGCTTGGTGGGACACTCTGGAAACACCATATATTTT.